The clone carrying this T cell receptor beta chain was seen a single time. The germline V and J ends were trimmed by 2 bases and 4 bases, with 11 bases remaining between them. Germline loops: CDR1 MNHNS, CDR2 SASEGT. CDR3 size: 14 residues. As handled by the study authors: Amplification of reference gene primers provided the estimated nucleated cell counts. TCRdb's copy holds only in-frame clones and misses some; the assay was immunoSEQ multiplex PCR. V and J calls plus clone size are reproduced from that table; the DNA served to infer D and trimming. The sample lists roughly 150,000 clones; approximately 83% were seen once. The sample originates from a study of blood T cell repertoires in COVID-19. Study details: The origin of the acute and convalescent COVID-19 samples was the United States, Italy and Spain. In each case, the material was cDNA or gDNA derived from T cells, B-cell-depleted T cells, or PBMCs.

The chain joins TRBV6-1 to TRBJ1-2; D uncertain. Sequencing was carried out using peripheral blood. The TCR was taken from a woman older than 75 with acute or convalescent COVID-19. CDR3 bases: TGTGCCAGCAGTGAACTAACGGCGGCCTATGGCTACACCTTC. Its protein is CASSELTAAYGYTF.